These 28 T cell receptor beta chains originate from one sample sequenced in a study of immune heterogeneity within non-small cell lung tumors. Amplification of TCR beta CDR3 was performed by multiplex PCR with 32 V and 13 J primers. A single record per CDR3 protein comes from TCRdb applying MiXCR to the multiplex PCR reads. The top ten hold about 8% of the sample, which has under 4,500 distinct CDR3 sequences, 20% to 25% seen once. Template input, which was bulk tumor genomic DNA, totaled 450 to 600 ng per sample. Far-apart biopsies, several per primary tumor, were taken during surgery. It was patients with untreated, newly diagnosed non-small cell lung cancer who underwent curative surgery. What was sequenced was lung tumor tissue. The receptors originated from a man between 70 and 80 years old with non-small cell lung cancer.

This clonotype was counted a single time. A much larger clone differs by one base, so this may be a read error. The gene calls are TRBV7-9 and TRBJ2-1; D tentatively reads TRBD1 or TRBD2 (5 bases each). There are 17 residues in the CDR3. Germline-derived CDR1 and CDR2 are SEHNR and FQNEAQ (reference sequence). The CDR3, as DNA: TGTGCCAGCATCTTAGAGGGCAGGGCCAGCTCCTACAATGAGCAGTTCTTC. This encodes CASILEGRASSYNEQFF.

This clonotype has just a few counts. The chain carries TRBV27 and TRBJ2-5; D call uncertain. V was shortened by 6 bases and J by 2 bases, with 13 bases between the two germline ends. The germline CDR1 and CDR2 sequences are MNHEY and SMNVEV (reference sequence). The length of the CDR3 is 14 residues. CDR3 sequence reads: CASRKYLSQETQYF. The CDR3 bases are TGTGCCAGCAGGAAGTATTTGAGTCAAGAGACCCAGTACTTC.

This clonotype was seen a handful of times. The chain is built from TRBV28 and TRBJ2-3; the match to TRBD2 covers 13 bases. With 4 bases clipped from V and 2 bases from J, the junction kept 9 bases outside the gene matches. Germline V gene lookup returns CDR1 MDHEN and CDR2 SYDVKM. This CDR3 region has 18 residues. The CDR3 loop is CASSSTTSGRPTTDTQYF. The CDR3 bases are TGTGCCAGCAGTTCCACGACTAGCGGGAGGCCCACCACAGATACGCAGTATTTT.

This clonotype showed up just a few times. This chain uses TRBV7-9 with TRBJ1-2; unclear D gene. The CDR3 has 14 residues. Trimming cost V 3 bases and J 0 bases, with 8 bases left between them. Germline CDR1 SEHNR, CDR2 FQNEAQ (reference sequence). The CDR3 loop is CASSFSSSNYGYTF. DNA for the CDR3: TGTGCCAGCAGCTTTTCCTCCTCTAACTATGGCTACACCTTC.

Judged by abundance, this clonotype is medium-sized. The chain links TRBV18 to TRBJ1-1; D remains ambiguous. The CDR3 loop spans 13 amino acids. The V end lost 3 bases, the J end lost 4 bases, and 9 bases lay between the germline ends. Germline V gene lookup returns CDR1 KGHSH and CDR2 LQKENI. In DNA, the CDR3 is TGTGCCAGCTCACCCCTGCCTGGCACTGAAGCTTTCTTT. It translates to CASSPLPGTEAFF. Full variable domain (outside the CDR3, taken from reference TRBV18 and TRBJ1-1): NAGVMQNPRHLVRRRGQEARLRCSPMKGHSHVYWYRQLPEEGLKFMVYLQKENIIDESGMPKERFSAEFPKEGPSILRIQQVVRGDSAAYFCASSPLPGTEAFFGQGTRLTVV.

There are a few counts of this clonotype. CDR3 sequence: CASSDREAKQYF. DNA of the CDR3: TGTGCCAGCAGCGACCGGGAAGCGAAGCAGTACTTC. The chain is built from TRBV2 and TRBJ2-7; D perhaps matches TRBD2 (5 bases). The CDR3 spans 12 residues. Trimming cost V 6 bases and J 8 bases, with 14 bases left between them. Per the germline V gene, CDR1 is SNHLY and CDR2 is FYNNEI. Complete variable domain (other parts from reference TRBV2 and TRBJ2-7): EPEVTQTPSHQVTQMGQEVILRCVPISNHLYFYWYRQILGQKVEFLVSFYNNEISEKSEIFDDQFSVERPDGSNFTLKIRSTKLEDSAMYFCASSDREAKQYFGPGTRLTVT.

This clonotype appeared a few times. The chain has TRBV28 and TRBJ2-7; possible D gene TRBD2, 5 bases. The V and J ends lost 2 bases and 5 bases respectively, with 13 bases between them. Germline loops: CDR1 MDHEN, CDR2 SYDVKM. The CDR3 sequence is 14 residues long. CDR3 region: CASSLPGVLNEQYF. In DNA, the CDR3 is TGTGCCAGCAGTTTACCCGGGGTTCTCAACGAGCAGTACTTC.

This clonotype is labeled as medium-sized. The chain links TRBV12-3 or TRBV12-4 to TRBJ2-7, with D perhaps matching TRBD1 (6 bases). The germline V and J ends were trimmed by 5 bases and 3 bases, with 11 bases remaining between them. The CDR3 covers 13 residues. In nucleotides, the CDR3 is TGTGCCAGCAGTCTCCGGGACAACTACGAGCAGTACTTC. Protein: CASSLRDNYEQYF.

This chain uses TRBV7-6 with TRBJ2-5; D is possibly TRBD2 (6 bases). The CDR3 loop spans 16 amino acids. Germline loops: CDR1 SGHVS, CDR2 FNYEAQ. Trimming removed 7 bases from V and 5 bases from J, with 23 bases in between. CDR3 loop: CASICWEDQFGETQYF. CDR3 nucleotides: TGTGCCAGCATCTGCTGGGAGGATCAATTCGGTGAGACCCAGTACTTC.

Worth noting for this clonotype: This likely comes from a read error, as the CDR3 has no conserved phenylalanine or tryptophan at its end. Because the CDR3's place on the DNA is in doubt, the DNA is left out and the CDR3 is given as listed by TCRdb. The V and J genes are TRBV28 and TRBJ2-3; the D segment call TRBD2 is taken from the table without a DNA check. CDR1 MDHEN and CDR2 SYDVKM come from the germline V gene. The CDR3 is 20 residues long, counting both termini. The CDR3: CASSFLEGGPSLSYEQYFGP.

In its sample, this clonotype is medium-sized (0.01 to 0.1%). The chain carries TRBV7-2 and TRBJ2-7; the match to TRBD2 covers 8 bases. Germline V CDR1 and CDR2: SGHTA, FQGNSA. This CDR3 has 14 amino acids. Trimming removed 4 bases from V and 3 bases from J; junction bases left unmatched: 5. CDR3 in DNA: TGTGCCAGCAGCTCAACTAGCGGTAACTACGAGCAGTACTTC. Encoded protein: CASSSTSGNYEQYF.

By share of the sample, this clonotype is medium-sized (0.01 to 0.1%). V is TRBV5-1 and J is TRBJ2-7, with D possibly being TRBD1 (5 bases). Deletions cut 4 bases from V and 2 bases from J, with 7 bases between. This CDR3 spans 12 amino acids. Per the germline V gene, CDR1 is SGHRS and CDR2 is YFSETQ. CDR3 loop: CASSQTAYEQYF. The CDR3 DNA follows: TGCGCCAGCAGCCAGACAGCCTACGAGCAGTACTTC.

The table lists this clonotype with a few counts. This chain joins TRBV9 and TRBJ1-1, with D possibly TRBD1 on 6 matching bases. The germline V and J ends were trimmed by 3 bases and 4 bases, with 13 bases remaining between them. Per the germline V gene, CDR1 is SGDLS and CDR2 is YYNGEE. The CDR3 spans 14 residues. CDR3 in DNA: TGTGCCAGCAGCGACACAGGGATTCGCACTGAAGCTTTCTTT. The encoded protein is CASSDTGIRTEAFF.

As regards this clonotype: A clone one base away is much larger, so this may be a read error. The V call is TRBV4-1, the J call TRBJ1-2, with TRBD1 identical over 9 bases. The CDR3 consists of 15 residues. The germline gives CDR1 MGHRA, CDR2 YSYEKL. CDR3 DNA: TGCGACAGCAGCTACCGGGACAGGGTTAACTATGGCTACACCTTC. Its translation: CDSSYRDRVNYGYTF.

This clonotype is medium-sized within its sample. The chain couples TRBV7-9 to TRBJ2-1, with D perhaps TRBD1 (5 bases). The CDR3 sequence is 16 residues long. V gave up 6 bases and J gave up 2 bases, with 17 bases separating them. Germline V gene sequence: CDR1 SEHNR, CDR2 FQNEAQ (reference sequence). CDR3 in DNA: TGTGCCAGCAGTCTCATAGGGGTTTCGACCTACAATGAGCAGTTCTTC. It is translated as CASSLIGVSTYNEQFF.

By frequency in the sample, this clonotype is medium-sized. In nucleotides, the CDR3 is TGTGCCAGCAGTCCCTCGCCCGTTGGGTCCCTCTATGGCTACACCTTC. Residues: CASSPSPVGSLYGYTF. The chain links TRBV2 to TRBJ1-2; no clear D. Trimming shortened V by 5 bases and J by 4 bases, and 20 bases separated the two germline ends. CDR1 and CDR2 from the germline V gene are SNHLY and FYNNEI. There are 16 residues in the CDR3. Full variable domain (outside the CDR3, taken from reference TRBV2 and TRBJ1-2): EPEVTQTPSHQVTQMGQEVILRCVPISNHLYFYWYRQILGQKVEFLVSFYNNEISEKSEIFDDQFSVERPDGSNFTLKIRSTKLEDSAMYFCASSPSPVGSLYGYTFGSGTRLTVV.

By its share, this clonotype is medium-sized. This chain links TRBV27 with TRBJ1-1, with 9 bases lining up with TRBD1. From germline, CDR1 is MNHEY and CDR2 SMNVEV (reference sequence). The CDR3 contains 15 residues. V lost 4 bases and J lost 6; bases outside the gene matches: 9. The CDR3: CASSSLTGGSAEAFF. The CDR3 nucleotides read TGTGCCAGCAGTTCCCTAACAGGGGGCAGCGCTGAAGCTTTCTTT.

Relative to its sample, this clonotype is medium-sized (0.01 to 0.1%). The chain couples TRBV5-6 to TRBJ1-2, with D perhaps matching TRBD1 (5 bases). The CDR3 totals 14 residues. The V end was cut by 0 bases, the J end by 0 bases, with 6 bases between. Germline CDR1 is SGHDT and CDR2 is YYEEEE. CDR3 sequence reads: CASSLGQSNYGYTF. The CDR3 coding sequence is TGTGCCAGCAGCTTGGGACAGTCTAACTATGGCTACACCTTC.

Turning to this clonotype: This may be a read error, as it is one base from a much larger clone. The chain employs TRBV20-1 and TRBJ2-7, with D perhaps given as TRBD1 or TRBD2 (6 bases each). Germline values: CDR1 DFQATT, CDR2 SNEGSKA (reference sequence). There are 18 residues in the CDR3. CDR3 sequence reads: CSARDHTGAYPISYGQYF. The CDR3 DNA reads TGCAGTGCTAGAGATCATACGGGGGCCTACCCCATCTCCTACGGGCAGTACTTC.

This clonotype is labeled medium-sized. This sequence joins TRBV3-1 and TRBJ1-5; D uncertain. Per the germline V gene, CDR1 is LGHDT and CDR2 is YNNKEL (reference sequence). V lost 1 base, J lost 0 bases, and 10 bases lay in between. CDR3 length: 16 amino acids. CDR3 DNA sequence: TGTGCCAGCAGCCAAGGGTCACAAACTAGCAATCAGCCCCAGCATTTT. It specifies CASSQGSQTSNQPQHF.

This clonotype ranks as medium-sized. V and J are TRBV19 and TRBJ1-6, with 7 bases lining up with TRBD1. V lost 8 bases to trimming and J lost 13 bases; unmatched junction nucleotides: 17. The CDR3 is made up of 15 amino acids. Germline V gene sequence: CDR1 LNHDA, CDR2 SQIVND (reference sequence). The CDR3: CASSGQAAERWPLHF. The CDR3 DNA follows: TGTGCCAGTTCTGGACAGGCGGCCGAAAGGTGGCCCCTCCACTTT.

This clonotype is labeled as medium-sized. The chain recombines TRBV15 with TRBJ2-7, with D unresolved. Per the germline V gene, CDR1 is LNHNV and CDR2 is YYDKDF (reference sequence). The CDR3 spans 13 residues. Trimming left V 0 bases short and J 4 bases short, with 7 bases between. The DNA of the CDR3 is TGTGCCACCAGCAGAGATCTGGGGTACGAGCAGTACTTC. Translated: CATSRDLGYEQYF.

This clonotype is large by share. V gene TRBV10-2 combines with J gene TRBJ2-2, with TRBD1 matching over 9 bases. This CDR3 spans 13 amino acids. Germline lookup yields CDR1 WSHSY and CDR2 SAAADI. J was trimmed by 8 bases and V by 11 bases; bases with no gene match: 9. CDR3 in DNA: TGCGCCCGCCGGGACAGGGACGTAGGGGAGCTGTTTTTT. Its translation: CARRDRDVGELFF.

The sample holds a few counts of this clonotype. The gene calls are TRBV3-1 and TRBJ2-1, with 12 positions matching TRBD2. From germline, CDR1 is LGHDT and CDR2 YNNKEL (reference sequence). The CDR3 extends over 16 amino acids. J was trimmed by 4 bases and V by 5 bases; bases with no gene match: 6. CDR3 in amino acids: CASSIDGLAGYNEQFF. CDR3 nucleotides: TGTGCCAGCAGCATCGATGGACTAGCGGGGTACAATGAGCAGTTCTTC.

Relative to its sample, this clonotype is medium-sized (0.01 to 0.1%). The chain recombines TRBV6-1 with TRBJ1-1, with 8 bases identical to TRBD1. The CDR3 is 20 amino acids. Germline V CDR1 and CDR2: MNHNS, SASEGT. V trimming: 0 bases; J trimming: 0 bases; junction bases outside the gene matches: 15. The CDR3 loop is CASSEARGQGAVGMNTEAFF. Here the CDR3 DNA reads TGTGCCAGCAGTGAAGCGCGGGGGCAGGGGGCGGTGGGGATGAACACTGAAGCTTTCTTT.

This clonotype is medium-sized (0.01 to 0.1%) within its sample. The rearrangement joins TRBV28 to TRBJ2-7; D unresolved. CDR3 length equals 12 residues. Trimming cost V 5 bases and J 3 bases, with 8 bases left between them. The germline gives CDR1 MDHEN, CDR2 SYDVKM. DNA for the CDR3: TGTGCCAGCAGTCGGATTATCTACGAGCAGTACTTC. As protein: CASSRIIYEQYF.

The CDR3 protein is CASSATTETFSYNEQFF. The CDR3 coding sequence is TGTGCCAGCAGCGCCACCACTGAGACTTTCTCCTACAATGAGCAGTTCTTC. The chain employs TRBV9 and TRBJ2-1; D is uncertain. The CDR3 is made up of 17 amino acids. Germline loops: CDR1 SGDLS, CDR2 YYNGEE. V lost 3 bases to trimming and J lost 0 bases, with 16 bases between them.

This clonotype was detected only a few times. The genes are TRBV20-1 and TRBJ1-2; the D gene is possibly TRBD1 (6 bases). The CDR3 extends over 11 amino acids. Deletions cut 6 bases from V and 6 bases from J, with 11 bases between. CDR1 DFQATT and CDR2 SNEGSKA come from the germline V gene (reference sequence). CDR3 sequence (DNA): TGCAGTGCGAAGGGGGTGAATGGCTACACCTTC. Residues: CSAKGVNGYTF.